This T cell receptor beta chain was found in a study of CD8 T cells in ankylosing spondylitis. V was pared by 2 bases and J by 5 bases, with 4 bases between. Per germline, CDR1 SNHLY and CDR2 FYNNEI. This CDR3 has 12 amino acids. Study outcomes and limitations: Disease-linked clones had a CD8+ phenotype and relatively low frequency in peripheral blood. Roughly eight highly homologous variants made up a TCR beta motif, and this motif appeared characteristic of ankylosing spondylitis blood.

This clonotype was observed a single time. Its antigen is unknown. The TCR beta libraries were generated through quantitative 5'-RACE incorporating molecular barcodes. TCRdb reanalysed the 5' RACE reads using MiXCR and keeps one entry per CDR3 protein. The sample records some 150,000 distinct CDR3 sequences, approximately 48% being singletons. Sequenced material: synovial fluid, either unsorted or a sorted T cell fraction (not recorded which). The V gene is TRBV2, the J gene TRBJ2-1; no clear D gene. The sequence derives from a male donor with ankylosing spondylitis. The CDR3 bases are TGTGCCAGCAGTGAACGAGACAATGAGCAGTTCTTC. Protein: CASSERDNEQFF.